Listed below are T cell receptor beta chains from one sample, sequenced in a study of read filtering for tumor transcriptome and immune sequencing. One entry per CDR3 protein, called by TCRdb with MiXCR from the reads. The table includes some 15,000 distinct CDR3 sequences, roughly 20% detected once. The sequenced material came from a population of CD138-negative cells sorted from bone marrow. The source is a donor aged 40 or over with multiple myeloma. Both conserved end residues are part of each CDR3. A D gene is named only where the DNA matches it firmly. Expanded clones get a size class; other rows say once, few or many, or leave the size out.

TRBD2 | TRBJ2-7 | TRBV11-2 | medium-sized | CASSSLSGRSEQYF | TGTGCCAGCAGCTCCCTGAGCGGGAGAAGCGAGCAGTACTTC
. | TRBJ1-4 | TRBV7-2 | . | CASSLGPTNEKLFF | TGTGCCAGCAGCTTAGGTCCCACTAATGAAAAACTGTTTTTT
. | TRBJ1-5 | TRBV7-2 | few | CASSFLPSQPQHF | TGTGCCAGCAGCTTTCTACCCAGTCAGCCCCAGCATTTT
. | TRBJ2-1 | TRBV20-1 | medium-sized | CSARRSGPNEQFF | TGCAGTGCTAGGCGGTCAGGCCCCAATGAGCAGTTCTTC
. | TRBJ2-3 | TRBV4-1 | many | CASSQAMGHEADTQYF | TGCGCCAGCAGCCAAGCTATGGGACACGAGGCGGATACGCAGTATTTT
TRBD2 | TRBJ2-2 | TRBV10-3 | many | CAISETSGNTGELFF | TGTGCCATCAGTGAGACTAGCGGAAACACCGGGGAGCTGTTTTTT
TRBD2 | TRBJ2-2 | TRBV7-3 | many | CASSQTSVGELFF | TGTGCCAGCAGCCAAACTAGCGTCGGGGAGCTGTTTTTT
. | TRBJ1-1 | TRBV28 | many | CASSLFGLNTEAFF | TGTGCCAGCAGTCTTTTCGGATTGAACACTGAAGCTTTCTTT
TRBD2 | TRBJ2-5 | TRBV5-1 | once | CASSGGRVWDGETQYF | TGCGCCAGCAGCGGGGGGAGGGTCTGGGACGGAGAGACCCAGTACTTC
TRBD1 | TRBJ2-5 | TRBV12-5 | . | CASSSPGQGKETQYF | TGTGCTAGCTCCTCACCGGGACAGGGAAAAGAGACCCAGTACTTC
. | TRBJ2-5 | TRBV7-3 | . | CANSPGGETQYF | TGTGCCAACAGCCCAGGGGGGGAGACCCAGTACTTC
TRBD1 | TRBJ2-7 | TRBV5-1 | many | CASSPRDRGRYEQYF | TGCGCCAGCAGCCCCCGGGACAGGGGGCGGTACGAGCAGTACTTC
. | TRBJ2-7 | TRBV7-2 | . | CASSSRTSEQYF | TGTGCCAGCAGCTCACGTACTAGCGAGCAGTACTTC
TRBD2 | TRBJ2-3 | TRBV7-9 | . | CASSSLAGTDTQYF | TGTGCCAGCAGCTCCCTAGCGGGCACAGATACGCAGTATTTT
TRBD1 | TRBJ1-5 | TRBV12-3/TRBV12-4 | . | CASSSGTGNFDQPQHF | TGTGCCAGCAGTTCGGGGACAGGGAACTTCGATCAGCCCCAGCATTTT
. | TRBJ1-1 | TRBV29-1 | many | CSAAGPGEVNEAFF | TGCAGCGCTGCTGGCCCGGGGGAAGTCAATGAAGCTTTCTTT
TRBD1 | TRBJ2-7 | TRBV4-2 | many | CASSQAFRTDRGCEQYF | TGTGCCAGCAGCCAAGCATTCAGAACGGACAGGGGATGCGAGCAGTACTTC
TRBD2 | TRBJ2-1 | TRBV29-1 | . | CSGESLAGGPSEQFF | TGCAGCGGGGAAAGTCTAGCGGGAGGCCCCAGTGAGCAGTTCTTC
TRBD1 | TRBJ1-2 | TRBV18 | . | CASSPGQESYTF | TGTGCCAGCTCACCAGGACAGGAGAGCTACACCTTC
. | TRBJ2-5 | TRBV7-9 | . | CASSLGPGEETQYF | TGTGCCAGCAGCTTAGGGCCAGGGGAAGAGACCCAGTACTTC
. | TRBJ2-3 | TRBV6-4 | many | CASSFEGRPGDTQYF | TGTGCCAGCTCCTTCGAGGGGCGACCGGGAGATACGCAGTATTTT
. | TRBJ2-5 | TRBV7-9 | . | CASSLDQETQYF | TGTGCCAGCAGCTTGGATCAAGAGACCCAGTACTTC
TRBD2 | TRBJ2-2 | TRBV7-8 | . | CASNAGVLIYGTSDCGELFF | TGTGCCAGCAACGCGGGAGTTTTAATATACGGGACTAGCGACTGCGGGGAGCTGTTTTTT